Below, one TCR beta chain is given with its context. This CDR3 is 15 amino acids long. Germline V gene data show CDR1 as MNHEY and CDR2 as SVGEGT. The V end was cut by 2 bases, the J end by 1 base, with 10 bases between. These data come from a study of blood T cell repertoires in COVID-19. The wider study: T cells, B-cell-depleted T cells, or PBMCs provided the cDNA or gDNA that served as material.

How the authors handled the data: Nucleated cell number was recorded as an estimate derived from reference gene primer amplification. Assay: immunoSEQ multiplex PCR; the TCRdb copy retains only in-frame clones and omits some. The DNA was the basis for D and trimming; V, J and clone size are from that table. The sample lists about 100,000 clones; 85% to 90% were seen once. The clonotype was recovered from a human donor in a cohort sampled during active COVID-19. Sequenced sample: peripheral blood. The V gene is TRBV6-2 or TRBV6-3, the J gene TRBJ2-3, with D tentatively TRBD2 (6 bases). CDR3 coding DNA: TGTGCCAGCAGTTACGGGGCTAGCGGCACAGATACGCAGTATTTT. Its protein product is CASSYGASGTDTQYF.